These 23 T cell receptor beta chains share one sample of origin, sequenced in a study of blood T cell repertoires in COVID-19. TCRdb keeps only in-frame clones here, not all; method: immunoSEQ multiplex PCR. This sample has approximately 220,000 clones, with about 86% found just once. Sample: peripheral blood. These receptors all come from a woman aged 55-70 years with acute or convalescent COVID-19.

The CDR3 coding sequence is TGTGCCAGCAGTCACCTCCGGGACAGAAATCAGCCCCAGCATTTT. Its translation: CASSHLRDRNQPQHF. This chain joins TRBV6-6 and TRBJ1-5; 7 bases are shared with TRBD1. The CDR3 spans 15 residues. V was pared by 5 bases and J by 4 bases, with 8 bases of the junction left unmatched. CDR1 is MNHNY, CDR2 SVGAGI, per germline (reference sequence).

The chain is built from TRBV4-3 and TRBJ1-2; 8 bases agree with TRBD1. CDR3 length: 14 residues. V trimming: 4 bases; J trimming: 6 bases; junction bases outside the gene matches: 7. The V gene's germline CDR1 is LGHNA and CDR2 YSLEER. CDR3 in DNA: TGCGCCAGCAGCCCCACTTGGACAGGGAATGGCTACACCTTC. Protein: CASSPTWTGNGYTF.

The chain combines TRBV6-5 with TRBJ1-1; D gene uncertain. Per germline, CDR1 MNHEY and CDR2 SVGAGI. Trimming removed 0 bases at V and 4 bases at J, with 12 bases between. The CDR3 totals 15 residues. CDR3 sequence reads: CASSYSIWGGTEAFF. The CDR3 DNA sequence: TGTGCCAGCAGTTACTCGATATGGGGAGGCACTGAAGCTTTCTTT.

The gene calls are TRBV20-1 and TRBJ1-2, with 7 bases lining up with TRBD1. V lost 6 bases and J lost 8; bases outside the gene matches: 6. This CDR3 comprises 11 residues. Germline CDR1 is DFQATT and CDR2 is SNEGSKA (reference sequence). In DNA, the CDR3 is TGCAGTGCCCTTACAGGGGAAGGCTACACCTTC. It is translated as CSALTGEGYTF.

The rearrangement uses TRBV29-1 and TRBJ1-2, with TRBD1 matching 7 bases. The CDR3 totals 14 residues. V lost 0 bases to trimming and J lost 5 bases; unmatched junction nucleotides: 6. Per the germline V gene, CDR1 is SQVTM and CDR2 is ANQGSEA. CDR3 DNA sequence: TGCAGCGTTGAAGATTGGGGACAGCCTTATGGCTACACCTTC. It is translated as CSVEDWGQPYGYTF. The complete variable domain, with remaining parts taken from reference TRBV29-1 and TRBJ1-2, reads SAVISQKPSRDICQRGTSLTIQCQVDSQVTMMFWYRQQPGQSLTLIATANQGSEATYESGFVIDKFPISRPNLTFSTLTVSNMSPEDSSIYLCSVEDWGQPYGYTFGSGTRLTVV.

The CDR3 sequence is CAWSSPWGDRAYGYTF. CDR3 sequence (DNA): TGTGCCTGGAGTTCACCCTGGGGGGACAGGGCCTATGGCTACACCTTC. V and J are TRBV30 and TRBJ1-2; 9 positions match TRBD1. Germline V gene lookup returns CDR1 GTSNPN and CDR2 SVGIG (reference sequence). The CDR3 runs 16 residues. The ends lost 2 bases at V and 4 bases at J; junction bases unmatched: 11. The entire variable domain, with the rest obtained from reference TRBV30 and TRBJ1-2, is as follows: SQTIHQWPATLVQPVGSPLSLECTVEGTSNPNLYWYRQAAGRGLQLLFYSVGIGQISSEVPQNLSASRPQDRQFILSSKKLLLSDSGFYLCAWSSPWGDRAYGYTFGSGTRLTVV.

This chain joins TRBV15 and TRBJ1-2; D is uncertain. The CDR3 runs to 15 residues. V shed 0 bases and J shed 6 bases, with 14 bases lying between them. Germline V lookup: CDR1 LNHNV, CDR2 YYDKDF (reference sequence). The CDR3 DNA sequence: TGTGCCACCAGCAGAGATCGGAGGCCCGGAGATGGCTACACCTTC. This translates into CATSRDRRPGDGYTF.

The chain carries TRBV5-5 and TRBJ1-2; 7 bases are a match to TRBD1. The V and J ends lost 0 bases and 4 bases, in that order; junction bases with no gene match: 6. Germline V gene sequence: CDR1 SGHKS, CDR2 YYEKEE (reference sequence). The CDR3 is 15 residues long. DNA of the CDR3: TGTGCCAGCAGCTTGGCCGGGACAGAGCCCTATGGCTACACCTTC. It yields the protein CASSLAGTEPYGYTF.

The rearrangement uses TRBV7-2 and TRBJ1-1; D is perhaps TRBD1 (5 bases). The CDR3 is 17 amino acids. Deletions cut 5 bases from V and 0 bases from J, with 19 bases between. Per germline, CDR1 SGHTA and CDR2 FQGNSA. CDR3 amino acids: CASSPSGEGRVNTEAFF. The DNA for the CDR3 is TGTGCCAGCAGCCCCTCGGGGGAGGGGCGTGTGAACACTGAAGCTTTCTTT. The full variable domain, its missing parts supplied by reference TRBV7-2 and TRBJ1-1, is GAGVSQSPSNKVTEKGKDVELRCDPISGHTALYWYRQSLGQGLEFLIYFQGNSAPDKSGLPSDRFSAERTGGSVSTLTIQRTQQEDSAVYLCASSPSGEGRVNTEAFFGQGTRLTVV.

The rearrangement links TRBV7-2 to TRBJ2-7, with TRBD1 matching 7 bases. The germline V gene has CDR1 SGHTA and CDR2 FQGNSA. The CDR3 is 13 residues long. Trimming cost V 5 bases and J 6 bases; bases outside gene matches: 7. This CDR3 reads CASSTRPGGEQYF. The CDR3 DNA sequence: TGTGCCAGCAGCACCAGGCCAGGGGGCGAGCAGTACTTC. Using reference TRBV7-2 and TRBJ2-7 for the parts outside the CDR3, the full variable domain is GAGVSQSPSNKVTEKGKDVELRCDPISGHTALYWYRQSLGQGLEFLIYFQGNSAPDKSGLPSDRFSAERTGGSVSTLTIQRTQQEDSAVYLCASSTRPGGEQYFGPGTRLTVT.

The chain combines TRBV2 with TRBJ2-1; 10 bases align to TRBD1. The CDR3 totals 15 residues. CDR1 and CDR2 (germline): SNHLY, FYNNEI. V shed 2 bases, J shed 8 bases, and the junction held 6 bases outside the gene matches. The CDR3 sequence is CASSERDRGKDEQFF. The CDR3 DNA sequence: TGTGCCAGCAGTGAACGGGACAGGGGTAAAGATGAGCAGTTCTTC.

The rearrangement uses TRBV5-1 and TRBJ1-2; 7 nucleotides line up with TRBD1. CDR1 and CDR2 from the germline V gene are SGHRS and YFSETQ. V lost 3 bases and J lost 4; bases outside the gene matches: 3. The CDR3 runs 13 residues. Written as DNA, the CDR3 is TGCGCCAGCAGCTCTGACAGGGTCTATGGCTACACCTTC. This encodes CASSSDRVYGYTF.

The chain joins TRBV6-6 to TRBJ2-3, with a weak D call TRBD2 (6 bases). V lost 4 bases, J lost 5 bases, and 16 bases lay in between. The germline CDR1 and CDR2 sequences are MNHNY and SVGAGI (reference sequence). The CDR3 spans 15 residues. The DNA for the CDR3 is TGTGCCAGCAGTTCCCAGGGCGACGGGGGAGATACGCAGTATTTT. Translation gives CASSSQGDGGDTQYF.

The chain joins TRBV3-1 (or the pseudogene TRBV3-2) to TRBJ1-2, with 10 bases identical to TRBD1. V gave up 6 bases and J gave up 4 bases; unmatched junction bases: 2. CDR1 is LGHDT and CDR2 is YNNKEL in the germline V gene (reference sequence). The CDR3 extends over 13 amino acids. Here the CDR3 reads CASRRTGGYGYTF. In DNA form, the CDR3 reads TGTGCCAGCAGACGGACAGGGGGCTATGGCTACACCTTC.

The rearrangement uses TRBV5-1 and TRBJ1-6, with 8 bases aligning to TRBD1. Per germline, CDR1 SGHRS and CDR2 YFSETQ. This CDR3 contains 16 residues. V shed 3 bases, J shed 1 base, and the junction held 3 bases outside the gene matches. CDR3 DNA sequence: TGCGCCAGCAGCTCGACAGGGGAGTCCTATAATTCACCCCTCCACTTT. Translating gives CASSSTGESYNSPLHF.

This clone was counted only a few times. Within the sample, other DNA sequences also encode this same CDR3. V is TRBV12-3 or TRBV12-4 and J is TRBJ2-5; D remains ambiguous. There are 11 residues in the CDR3. V was pared by 2 bases and J by 4 bases, with 2 bases between. CDR3 sequence reads: CASSLRETQYF. DNA for the CDR3: TGTGCCAGCAGTTTACGAGAGACCCAGTACTTC.

The genes are TRBV7-3 and TRBJ2-5; 9 bases align to TRBD1. J was trimmed by 2 bases and V by 3 bases; bases with no gene match: 4. The CDR3 length is 15 residues. Germline CDR1 SGHTA, CDR2 FQGTGA. The CDR3 reads CASSFTGGNQETQYF. The CDR3 bases are TGTGCCAGCAGCTTTACAGGGGGCAATCAAGAGACCCAGTACTTC.

This rearrangement joins TRBV10-3 to TRBJ1-1; 9 bases map to TRBD1. V gave up 10 bases and J gave up 4 bases; unmatched junction bases: 13. The CDR3 is made up of 15 amino acids. Per the germline V gene, CDR1 is ENHRY and CDR2 is SYGVKD. The CDR3 nucleotides read TGTGCCACCGAGGGACAGGGTAGACGGGGCACTGAAGCTTTCTTT. Translation: CATEGQGRRGTEAFF.

This chain connects TRBV12-3 or TRBV12-4 to TRBJ2-7; D is uncertain. V lost 4 bases, J lost 4 bases, and 8 bases lay in between. This CDR3 spans 12 amino acids. The CDR3 loop reads CASSSGSYEQYF. The CDR3 DNA follows: TGTGCCAGCAGTTCCGGGTCTTACGAGCAGTACTTC.

J is TRBJ2-3 and V is TRBV7-7, with 9 bases that match TRBD1. This CDR3 region has 15 residues. V gave up 5 bases and J gave up 4 bases; unmatched junction bases: 7. Germline-derived CDR1 and CDR2 are SSHAT and FNYEAQ (reference sequence). The CDR3 reads CASSRTGGLSDTQYF. CDR3 bases: TGTGCCAGCAGCCGTACAGGGGGCCTCTCAGATACGCAGTATTTT.

Only a few counts were recorded for this clone. The chain recombines TRBV6-1 with TRBJ1-6, with D maybe TRBD1 (5 bases). This CDR3 is 14 amino acids long. Germline V gene lookup returns CDR1 MNHNS and CDR2 SASEGT. V was shortened by 0 bases and J by 10 bases, with 10 bases between the two germline ends. This CDR3 is CASSEADSWSPLHF. The DNA of the CDR3 is TGTGCCAGCAGTGAAGCCGACAGTTGGTCACCCCTCCACTTT.

This clone has only one observation. The V gene is TRBV7-3, the J gene TRBJ2-3, with 10 bases identical to TRBD2. The germline gives CDR1 SGHTA, CDR2 FQGTGA. With 4 bases clipped from V and 4 bases from J, the junction kept 5 bases outside the gene matches. CDR3 length: 15 residues. The CDR3 reads CASSSVGTSADTQYF. CDR3 nucleotides: TGTGCCAGCAGCTCCGTCGGGACTAGCGCAGATACGCAGTATTTT.

This clone was detected a few times. The chain couples TRBV7-9 to TRBJ1-6; possible D gene TRBD1, 6 bases. Trimming removed 5 bases from V and 0 bases from J, with 11 bases in between. Germline values: CDR1 SEHNR, CDR2 FQNEAQ (reference sequence). This CDR3 spans 16 amino acids. CDR3 residues: CASSEGGGSYNSPLHF. The CDR3 DNA follows: TGTGCCAGCAGCGAAGGGGGGGGCTCCTATAATTCACCCCTCCACTTT.